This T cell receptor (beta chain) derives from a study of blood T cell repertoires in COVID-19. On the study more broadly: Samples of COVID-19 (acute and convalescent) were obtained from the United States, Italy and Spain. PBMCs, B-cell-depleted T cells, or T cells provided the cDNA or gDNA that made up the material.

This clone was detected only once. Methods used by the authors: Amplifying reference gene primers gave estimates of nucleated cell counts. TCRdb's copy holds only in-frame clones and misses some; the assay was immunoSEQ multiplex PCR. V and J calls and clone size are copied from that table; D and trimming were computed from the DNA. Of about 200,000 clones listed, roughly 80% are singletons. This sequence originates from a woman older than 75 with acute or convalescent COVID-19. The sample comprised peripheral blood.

CDR3 bases: TGCGCCAGTGGACAGGGAGAGGGAATCCCGTCACCCCTCCACTTT. Translating gives CASGQGEGIPSPLHF. This sequence joins TRBV5-1 and TRBJ1-6; 8 bases map to TRBD1. The J segment lost 10 bases and the V segment lost 8 bases, leaving 14 bases of the junction unmatched. The CDR3 loop spans 15 amino acids. CDR1 SGHRS and CDR2 YFSETQ come from the germline V gene.